This TCR beta chain was profiled in a study of blood T cell repertoires in COVID-19. About the research overall: PBMCs, B-cell-depleted T cells, or T cells were the source of the cDNA or gDNA that made up the material.

The data were produced by immunoSEQ multiplex PCR, yet TCRdb's version contains in-frame clones alone and is incomplete. The data contain about 160,000 clones, around 88% of them seen just once; the ten biggest clones take up about 4%. The CDR3 is 14 residues long. Germline CDR1 WNHNN, CDR2 SYGVQD (reference sequence). V lost 3 bases and J lost 2, with 10 bases in between. Adults between roughly 18 and 89 years of age took part from about two dozen US areas. This clone showed up just a few times. The V call is TRBV10-1, the J call TRBJ2-5; D might be TRBD2 (6 bases). The specimen was PBMCs or T cells enriched from blood (not recorded which). The TCR comes from a woman in her forties or fifties in a cohort exposed to, infected with or recovered from COVID-19 (not recorded which). The CDR3 coding sequence is TGCGCCAGCAGTGAAATCGGGACTCAAGAGACCCAGTACTTC. Its protein product is CASSEIGTQETQYF.